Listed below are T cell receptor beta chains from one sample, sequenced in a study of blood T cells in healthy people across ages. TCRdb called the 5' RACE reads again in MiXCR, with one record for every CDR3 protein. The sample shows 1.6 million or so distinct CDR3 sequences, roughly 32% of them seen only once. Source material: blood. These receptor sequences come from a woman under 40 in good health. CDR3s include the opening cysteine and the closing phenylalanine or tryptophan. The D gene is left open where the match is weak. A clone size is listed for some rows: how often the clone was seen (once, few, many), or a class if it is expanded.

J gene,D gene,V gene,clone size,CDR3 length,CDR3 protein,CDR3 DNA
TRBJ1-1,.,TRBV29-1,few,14,CSAEVGFHGTEAFF,TGCAGCGCTGAGGTGGGCTTCCACGGTACTGAAGCTTTCTTT
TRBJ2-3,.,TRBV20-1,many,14,CSAGGGTSTDTQYF,TGCAGTGCTGGAGGTGGGACTAGCACAGATACGCAGTATTTT
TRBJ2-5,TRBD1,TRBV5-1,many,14,CASSKAPGGQTQYF,TGCGCCAGCAGCAAAGCCCCAGGGGGCCAGACCCAGTACTTC
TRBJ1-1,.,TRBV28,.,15,CASTPSGHPNTEAFF,TGTGCCAGCACCCCCTCGGGACACCCGAACACTGAAGCTTTCTTT
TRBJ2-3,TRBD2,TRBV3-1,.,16,CASSPTTSGSVDTQYF,TGTGCCAGCAGCCCTACGACTAGCGGGAGTGTAGATACGCAGTATTTT
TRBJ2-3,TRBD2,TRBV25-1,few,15,CASGERGVSTDTQYF,TGTGCCAGCGGGGAGCGGGGCGTTTCCACAGATACGCAGTATTTT
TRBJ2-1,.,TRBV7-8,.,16,CASSPTGPPNYNEQFF,TGTGCCAGCAGCCCAACAGGACCCCCCAACTACAATGAGCAGTTCTTC
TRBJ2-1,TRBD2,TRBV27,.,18,CASSRLGTSDNSYNEQFF,TGTGCCAGCAGTAGACTCGGGACTAGCGATAACTCCTACAATGAGCAGTTCTTC
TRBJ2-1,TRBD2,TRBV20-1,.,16,CSALTSGAESYNEQFF,TGCAGTGCACTAACTAGCGGAGCTGAATCCTACAATGAGCAGTTCTTC
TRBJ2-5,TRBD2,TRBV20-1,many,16,CSARAVAGGYQETQYF,TGCAGTGCTAGGGCCGTAGCGGGGGGGTACCAAGAGACCCAGTACTTC
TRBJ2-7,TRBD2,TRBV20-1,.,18,CSARDLGTSGGEPYEQYF,TGCAGTGCTAGAGATCTCGGGACTAGCGGGGGGGAACCCTACGAGCAGTACTTC
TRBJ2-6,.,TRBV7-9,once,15,CASSLSRSGASVLTF,TGTGCCAGCAGCCTTTCTCGCTCTGGGGCCAGCGTCCTGACTTTC
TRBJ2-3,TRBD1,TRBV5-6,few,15,CASRPQGASTDTQYF,TGTGCCAGCAGACCCCAGGGGGCCAGCACAGATACGCAGTATTTT
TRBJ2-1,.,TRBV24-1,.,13,CATSDLNPGPQFF,TGTGCCACCAGTGATTTGAATCCCGGTCCCCAGTTCTTC
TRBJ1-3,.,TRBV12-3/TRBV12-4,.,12,CASSAGGDTIYF,TGTGCCAGCAGTGCCGGTGGCGACACCATATATTTT
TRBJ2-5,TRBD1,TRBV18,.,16,CASSPPGTGLQETQYF,TGTGCCAGCTCACCACCGGGGACAGGGTTACAAGAGACCCAGTACTTC